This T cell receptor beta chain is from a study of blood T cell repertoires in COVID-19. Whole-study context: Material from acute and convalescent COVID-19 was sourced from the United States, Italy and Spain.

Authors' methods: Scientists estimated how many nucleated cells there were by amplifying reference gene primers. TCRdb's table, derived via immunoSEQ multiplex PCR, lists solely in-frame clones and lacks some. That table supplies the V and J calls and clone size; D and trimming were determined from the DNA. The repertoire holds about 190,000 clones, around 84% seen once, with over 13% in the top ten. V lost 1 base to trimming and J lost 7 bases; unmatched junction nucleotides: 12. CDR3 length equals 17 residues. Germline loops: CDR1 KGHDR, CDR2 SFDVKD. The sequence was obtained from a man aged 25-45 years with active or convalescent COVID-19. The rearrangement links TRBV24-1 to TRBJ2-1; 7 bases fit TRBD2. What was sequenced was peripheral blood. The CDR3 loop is CATSDFSAAGEANEQFF. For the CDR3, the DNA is TGTGCCACCAGTGATTTTTCGGCGGCGGGAGAGGCTAATGAGCAGTTCTTC.